These 30 T cell receptor beta chains were all obtained from the same sample, sequenced in a study of T cells in Graves' hyperthyroidism and ophthalmopathy (dated by TCRdb to between 2019 and 2020). Library preparation was by multiplex PCR. The run used an Illumina HiSeq 2000. The TCR beta CDR3 regions were amplified from the RNA transcripts. For the first round of RT-PCR on the TCR CDR3, the HTBI primer set was used together with the Qiagen OneStep RT-PCR kit. TCRdb ran its own pipeline on the public reads, namely fastp trimming at Q25 and MiXCR clone calling, and kept in-frame beta chains. Each CDR3 protein gets just one entry, which takes the most common genes and DNA from the rows behind it. The sample records about 700,000 distinct CDR3 sequences, 14% of which are singletons. The biggest ten clones account for 10% of the sample. Specimen: blood. The origin of the receptors is a woman between 18 and 30 years old with Graves' hyperthyroidism.

This chain uses TRBV6-6 with TRBJ2-4, with D unresolved. The better agreement between TRBJ2-1 and the DNA end casts doubt on the J call. Germline V gene data show CDR1 as MNHNY and CDR2 as SVGAGI (reference sequence). This CDR3 is built from 15 residues. The CDR3 sequence: CASSYSASLKNIQFF. Written as DNA, the CDR3 is TGTGCCAGCAGTTACTCAGCCAGCCTCAAAAACATTCAGTTCTTC.

This clonotype has a count of ten or more. The rearrangement links TRBV18 to TRBJ2-1; the D is unclear. The CDR3 runs 15 residues. Trimming cost V 4 bases and J 4 bases, with 14 bases left between them. Germline CDR1 and CDR2: KGHSH and LQKENI. CDR3 sequence reads: CASSLLGPLYNEQFF. CDR3 bases: TGTGCCAGCTCACTTCTTGGGCCATTATACAATGAGCAGTTCTTC.

As regards this clonotype: Being one base from a much bigger clone, this may be a read error. J is TRBJ2-7 and V is TRBV28; the D gene is possibly TRBD2 (6 bases). Judging by the DNA end, TRBJ2-1 fits better; the J call may be wrong. CDR3 length: 15 residues. The germline V gene has CDR1 MDHEN and CDR2 SYDVKM. The DNA for the CDR3 is TGTGCCAGCAGTTTGGTCGGGGGATACTCCTACGAGCAGTTCTTC. Translated: CASSLVGGYSYEQFF.

This clonotype was observed many times. The V and J genes are TRBV2 and TRBJ2-7; perhaps TRBD1 as D (5 bases). The CDR3 spans 13 residues. V was clipped by 6 bases and J by 2 bases, with 11 bases between them. CDR1 and CDR2 from the germline V gene are SNHLY and FYNNEI. The CDR3 spells CASSRGQAYEQYF. The CDR3 DNA reads as TGTGCCAGCAGCCGAGGACAAGCCTACGAGCAGTACTTC.

This clonotype was counted at least ten times. V usage is TRBV28 and J usage is TRBJ2-5, with 8 nucleotides matching TRBD2. CDR1 and CDR2 from the germline V gene are MDHEN and SYDVKM. V shed 3 bases, J shed 5 bases, and the junction held 5 bases outside the gene matches. The CDR3 is 14 residues long. The CDR3 bases are TGTGCCAGCAGTTTGGCTAGCGGGTGGGAGACCCAGTACTTC. This encodes CASSLASGWETQYF.

V and J are TRBV7-6 and TRBJ2-7; TRBD1 might be the D (6 bases). This CDR3 comprises 15 residues. Germline V gene data show CDR1 as SGHVS and CDR2 as FNYEAQ. Trimming stripped 3 bases from V and 3 bases from J, with 15 bases between. In DNA, the CDR3 is TGTGCCAGCAGCTTTAGTGTGGGACATAGCTACGAGCAGTACTTC. This sequence encodes CASSFSVGHSYEQYF.

This clonotype was recorded many times. The CDR3 region is CAIRRDQETQYF. CDR3 in DNA: TGTGCCATAAGACGGGACCAAGAGACCCAGTACTTC. V usage is TRBV10-3 and J usage is TRBJ2-5; D is undetermined. The V end lost 9 bases, the J end lost 0 bases, and 8 bases lay between the germline ends. The CDR3 totals 12 residues. CDR1 and CDR2 from the germline V gene are ENHRY and SYGVKD.

As to this clonotype: It may be a read error: a sequence one base away is much more abundant. This chain joins TRBV6-1 and TRBJ2-3; unclear D gene. The CDR3 sequence is 13 residues long. Per the germline V gene, CDR1 is MNHNS and CDR2 is SASEGT. V lost 6 bases, J lost 1 base, and 8 bases lay in between. The CDR3 bases are TGTGCCAGCAGCCCCCATGGCACAGATACGCAGTATTTT. The encoded protein is CASSPHGTDTQYF.

This clonotype has ten or more counts. The chain is built from TRBV28 and TRBJ2-5, with D perhaps TRBD1 or TRBD2 (5 bases each). The CDR3 has 14 amino acids. Germline V gene sequence: CDR1 MDHEN, CDR2 SYDVKM. The V end lost 2 bases, the J end lost 5 bases, and 12 bases lay between the germline ends. In DNA, the CDR3 is TGTGCCAGCAGTTTAGTGGGGGTCGGGGAGACCCAGTACTTC. It yields the protein CASSLVGVGETQYF.

The chain carries TRBV5-1 and TRBJ2-1, with a weak D call TRBD2 (5 bases). Trimming removed 0 bases from V and 8 bases from J, with 15 bases in between. This CDR3 has 15 residues. Germline V gives CDR1 SGHRS, CDR2 YFSETQ. In nucleotides, the CDR3 is TGCGCCAGCAGCTTGGGATCCCCGGGAAGGGATGAGCAGTTCTTC. This encodes CASSLGSPGRDEQFF.

This clonotype appeared many times. This CDR3 is CASSVGALETEAFF. The CDR3 nucleotides read TGTGCCAGCAGCGTAGGGGCGCTTGAAACTGAAGCTTTCTTT. The genes are TRBV9 and TRBJ1-1; D is uncertain. The length of the CDR3 is 14 residues. The V and J ends lost 0 bases and 5 bases respectively, with 11 bases between them. The germline V gene has CDR1 SGDLS and CDR2 YYNGEE.

This clonotype appeared many times. The gene calls are TRBV13 and TRBJ1-1; no clear D gene. Germline V gives CDR1 PRHDT, CDR2 FYEKMQ (reference sequence). V lost 5 bases and J 0 bases, leaving 13 bases between the germline ends. The CDR3 is 15 residues long. In nucleotides, the CDR3 is TGTGCCAGCAGCCTACCATCTGGACTGAACACTGAAGCTTTCTTT. It yields the protein CASSLPSGLNTEAFF.

The J gene is TRBJ1-1, the V gene TRBV12-3 or TRBV12-4; D unclear. Trimming took 7 bases from V and 1 from J, leaving 10 bases between them. CDR3 length: 13 amino acids. The DNA of the CDR3 is TGTGCCAGCAATCGGTTCGGGAACACTGAAGCTTTCTTT. It codes for CASNRFGNTEAFF.

The sample holds many counts of this clonotype. The V call is TRBV20-1, the J call TRBJ2-1, with D tentatively TRBD2 (6 bases). Germline CDR1 is DFQATT and CDR2 is SNEGSKA (reference sequence). CDR3 length: 13 amino acids. V lost 3 bases to trimming and J lost 3 bases, with 9 bases between them. The CDR3 here is CSARTSVYNEQFF. In DNA, the CDR3 is TGCAGTGCTAGGACTAGTGTCTACAATGAGCAGTTCTTC.

The chain employs TRBV7-2 and TRBJ1-3; D possibly corresponds to TRBD1 (5 bases). Germline CDR1 SGHTA, CDR2 FQGNSA. This CDR3 region has 16 residues. V lost 5 bases to trimming and J lost 0 bases, with 14 bases between them. The CDR3 nucleotides read TGTGCCAGCAGCCCCTGGGGACGCGGCTCTGGAAACACCATATATTTT. It specifies CASSPWGRGSGNTIYF.

This clonotype appeared a single time. This chain uses TRBV29-1 with TRBJ2-7; possibly TRBD1 or TRBD2 for D (7 bases each). Germline values: CDR1 SQVTM, CDR2 ANQGSEA. This CDR3 is 13 amino acids long. The germline V and J ends were trimmed by 8 bases and 1 base, with 15 bases remaining between them. CDR3 region: CSCSGGGSYEQYF. In DNA form, the CDR3 reads TGCAGCTGTTCAGGGGGGGGGTCCTACGAGCAGTACTTC.

This clonotype was observed at least ten times. The chain combines TRBV11-2 with TRBJ2-1; possible D gene TRBD1, 5 bases. Trimming shortened V by 6 bases and J by 1 base, and 16 bases separated the two germline ends. The germline V gene encodes CDR1 SGHAT and CDR2 FQNNGV. The CDR3 spans 16 residues. The CDR3 loop reads CASSLSARVSYNEQFF. CDR3 sequence (DNA): TGTGCCAGCAGTCTTTCCGCCAGGGTTTCCTACAATGAGCAGTTCTTC.

This clonotype was observed a handful of times. This chain connects TRBV27 to TRBJ1-4; D is undetermined. CDR1 MNHEY and CDR2 SMNVEV come from the germline V gene (reference sequence). This CDR3 region has 15 residues. Trimming left V 0 bases short and J 8 bases short, with 13 bases between. The CDR3 DNA reads TGTGCCAGCAGTTTATCGATCTTCTATGGCGAAAAACTGTTTTTT. Amino acid sequence: CASSLSIFYGEKLFF.

The sample holds a few counts of this clonotype. The J gene is TRBJ2-1, the V gene TRBV7-8; TRBD2 is a possible D gene (6 bases). CDR1 and CDR2 from the germline V gene are SGHVS and FQNEAQ. This CDR3 is built from 11 residues. The V end lost 7 bases, the J end lost 10 bases, and 11 bases lay between the germline ends. Written as DNA, the CDR3 is TGTGCCAGCACGGGGGTCCGGGAGCAGTTCTTC. It yields the protein CASTGVREQFF.

This clonotype was counted only a few times. The chain is built from TRBV6-2 or TRBV6-3 and TRBJ1-1, with D possibly TRBD1 on 6 matching bases. The CDR3 covers 20 residues. CDR1 is MNHEY, CDR2 SVGEGT, per germline. Trimming shortened V by 0 bases and J by 2 bases, and 25 bases separated the two germline ends. CDR3 protein: CASSYSNRDSSRIQNTEAFF. As DNA, the CDR3 is TGTGCCAGCAGTTACTCCAACAGGGACTCATCAAGAATTCAAAACACTGAAGCTTTCTTT.

This clonotype was seen a handful of times. The gene calls are TRBV20-1 and TRBJ2-1; no clear D gene. CDR1 DFQATT and CDR2 SNEGSKA come from the germline V gene (reference sequence). The CDR3 is made up of 14 amino acids. V lost 1 base, J lost 2 bases, and 9 bases lay in between. CDR3 loop: CSARGLEAYNEQFF. CDR3 DNA sequence: TGCAGTGCTAGAGGGCTAGAGGCCTACAATGAGCAGTTCTTC.

In its sample, this clonotype was seen many times. The chain has TRBV2 and TRBJ1-5; 7 bases map to TRBD1. Germline trimming cut 0 bases from V and 2 bases from J; bases unmatched to any gene: 7. The CDR3 extends over 17 amino acids. The V gene's germline CDR1 is SNHLY and CDR2 FYNNEI. The CDR3 spells CASSEAGTVAGNQPQHF. CDR3 DNA: TGTGCCAGCAGTGAAGCGGGGACAGTAGCCGGCAATCAGCCCCAGCATTTT.

V usage is TRBV29-1 and J usage is TRBJ2-7, with D possibly matching TRBD2 (6 bases). V lost 5 bases and J lost 1, with 12 bases in between. The CDR3 is 13 amino acids. CDR1 SQVTM and CDR2 ANQGSEA come from the germline V gene. The CDR3 coding sequence is TGCAGCGTTTTTGCGGGATATTCCTACGAGCAGTACTTC. It codes for CSVFAGYSYEQYF.

The CDR3 protein is CASSQALSYRDNEQFF. The CDR3 DNA is TGCGCCAGCAGCCAGGCCCTTAGTTACAGGGACAATGAGCAGTTCTTC. The rearrangement links TRBV4-1 to TRBJ2-1; D is possibly TRBD1 (6 bases). The CDR3 has 16 amino acids. V was pared by 3 bases and J by 5 bases, with 17 bases between. CDR1 and CDR2 (germline): MGHRA, YSYEKL.

The chain links TRBV7-9 to TRBJ2-7; TRBD2 aligns across 11 bases. V lost 4 bases, J lost 3 bases, and 8 bases stayed unmatched. CDR1 is SEHNR and CDR2 is FQNEAQ in the germline V gene (reference sequence). CDR3 size: 16 residues. The CDR3 loop reads CASSSPGLAAGYEQYF. The CDR3 nucleotides are TGTGCCAGCAGCTCGCCGGGACTAGCGGCGGGCTACGAGCAGTACTTC.

The chain couples TRBV28 to TRBJ1-5, with D possibly matching TRBD1 (6 bases). The ends were cut back, 7 bases at V and 1 base at J, with 23 bases in the middle. Germline V lookup: CDR1 MDHEN, CDR2 SYDVKM. CDR3 size: 18 residues. CDR3 sequence (DNA): TGTGCCAGCACCCCGAGATGGGGGCCGCGGAAAAGCAATCAGCCCCAGCATTTT. It encodes CASTPRWGPRKSNQPQHF.

This chain connects TRBV10-3 to TRBJ1-2; 8 bases agree with TRBD1. Trimming at V came to 7 bases and at J to 8 bases, leaving 9 bases not matched to a gene. Germline loops: CDR1 ENHRY, CDR2 SYGVKD. The CDR3 is 13 amino acids. The CDR3 DNA sequence: TGTGCCATCAACCCGGGACAGGCTTCCGGCTACACCTTC. The encoded protein is CAINPGQASGYTF.

This clonotype was seen a few times. This rearrangement joins TRBV7-9 to TRBJ1-1; 7 bases align to TRBD1. The germline V gene encodes CDR1 SEHNR and CDR2 FQNEAQ (reference sequence). The CDR3 is 15 residues long. J gave up 4 bases and V 6 bases, and 11 bases lay outside the gene matches. DNA for the CDR3: TGTGCCAGCAGTGACAGGGTTTGGGGTGGCACTGAAGCTTTCTTT. It is translated as CASSDRVWGGTEAFF.

This clonotype was observed many times. The rearrangement uses TRBV30 and TRBJ1-5; 9 bases line up with TRBD1. Germline CDR1 and CDR2: GTSNPN and SVGIG (reference sequence). The CDR3 runs 15 residues. V was clipped by 3 bases and J by 3 bases; unmatched bases: 6. This chain's CDR3 is CAWRRRTGDNQPQHF. Written as DNA, the CDR3 is TGTGCCTGGAGAAGAAGGACAGGGGACAATCAGCCCCAGCATTTT.

This clonotype has a count of ten or more. The CDR3 reads CASSSRMKPLYNEQFF. The DNA for the CDR3 is TGTGCCAGCAGTTCCAGGATGAAGCCACTCTACAATGAGCAGTTCTTC. The chain combines TRBV27 with TRBJ2-1; D call uncertain. In germline, CDR1 is MNHEY, CDR2 SMNVEV (reference sequence). Trimming pared 4 bases from V and 3 bases from J, leaving 16 bases between. This CDR3 is 16 amino acids long.